The following is a T cell receptor beta chain sequence with its context. V gave up 7 bases and J gave up 4 bases, with 16 bases separating them. The germline V gene encodes CDR1 SGHVS and CDR2 FQNEAQ. The CDR3 totals 15 residues. Clones were sequenced by immunoSEQ multiplex PCR, and TCRdb holds only the in-frame ones, with some missing. This table has more than 150,000 clones, around 92% appearing once. The data originate from a study of T cell responses to AZD1222 COVID-19 vaccine. This TCR came from an adult in good health. The rearrangement links TRBV7-8 to TRBJ1-4; possibly TRBD1 for D (5 bases). This material consisted of peripheral blood, taken on day 0 of AZD1222 vaccination. The CDR3 here is CASTPQTANNEKLFF. In DNA form, the CDR3 reads TGTGCCAGCACTCCCCAGACAGCGAATAATGAAAAACTGTTTTTT.